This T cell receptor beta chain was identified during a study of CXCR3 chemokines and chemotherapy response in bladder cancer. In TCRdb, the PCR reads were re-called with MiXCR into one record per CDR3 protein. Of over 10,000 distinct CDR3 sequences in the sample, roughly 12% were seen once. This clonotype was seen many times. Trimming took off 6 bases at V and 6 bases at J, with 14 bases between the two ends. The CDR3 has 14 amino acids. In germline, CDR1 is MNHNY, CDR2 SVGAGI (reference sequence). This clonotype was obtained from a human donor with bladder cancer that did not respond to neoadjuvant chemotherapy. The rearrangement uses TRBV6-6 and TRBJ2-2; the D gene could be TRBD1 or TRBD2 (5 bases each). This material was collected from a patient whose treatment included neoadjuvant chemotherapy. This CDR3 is CASSSGTPAGELFF. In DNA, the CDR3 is TGTGCCAGCAGCTCGGGGACCCCAGCCGGGGAGCTGTTTTTT.